Listed below are T cell receptor beta chains from one sample, sequenced in a study of blood T cell repertoires in COVID-19. The data were produced by immunoSEQ multiplex PCR, yet TCRdb's version contains in-frame clones alone and is incomplete. The sample lists 25,000 to 35,000 clones; just over 85% were seen once. The specimen was peripheral blood. Receptors originate from a human donor in a cohort sampled during active COVID-19. The CDR3 runs from the conserved cysteine through the conserved F or W. D genes are given only for firm matches. Size values are once, few and many counts, or a class for expanded clones, and some rows have none.

v_gene	j_gene	abundance	d_gene	CDR3nt	CDR3aa
TRBV21-1	TRBJ2-7	-	-	TGTGCCAGCAGCAAAAGTTTACAGGGGGCCGACGAGCAGTACTTC	CASSKSLQGADEQYF
TRBV14	TRBJ1-1	-	-	TGTGCCAGCAGCCCTCTGGGCAGGTCCTCAAGGTTGCGGGTAGCTTTCTTT	CASSPLGRSSRLRVAFF
TRBV11-3	TRBJ2-1	-	TRBD2	TGTGCCAGCAGCTTAGGCGGGGGACGGGAGCAGTTCTTC	CASSLGGGREQFF
TRBV9	TRBJ2-7	-	-	TGTGCCAGCAGCTCCCGACTAGGACCCTCCTACGAGCAGTACTTC	CASSSRLGPSYEQYF
TRBV5-5	TRBJ2-6	-	-	TGTGCCAGCAGCTTGGCCGGGACAGGGGCCAACGTCCTGACTTTC	CASSLAGTGANVLTF
TRBV3-1/TRBV3-2	TRBJ2-7	-	-	TGTGCCAGCAGCCAAGGAAAGGGGCAGGACGAGCAGTACTTC	CASSQGKGQDEQYF
TRBV6-4	TRBJ1-3	-	-	TGTGCCAGCAGTGACTCAGTGCGAGGGTCTGGAAACACCATATATTTT	CASSDSVRGSGNTIYF
TRBV4-1	TRBJ2-2	-	TRBD2	TGCGCCAGCAGCCTAATTAGCGGGTCTAACACCGGGGAGCTGTTTTTT	CASSLISGSNTGELFF
TRBV5-5	TRBJ2-4	-	-	TGTGCCAGCAGCTTGAAGGAGGGAAACATTCAGTACTTC	CASSLKEGNIQYF
TRBV11-2	TRBJ2-5	-	-	TGTGCCAGCCACGGGAACACAAAAGAGACCCAGTACTTC	CASHGNTKETQYF
TRBV7-3	TRBJ2-6	-	TRBD1	TGTGCCAGCAGCCTCAACCCGACAGGGACGTCTGGGGCCAACGTCCTGACTTTC	CASSLNPTGTSGANVLTF
TRBV14	TRBJ2-3	-	TRBD2	TGTGCCAGCAGCCACCCGACTAGCTTAAAGGGTACGCAGTATTTT	CASSHPTSLKGTQYF
TRBV27	TRBJ2-7	-	-	TGTGCCAGCAGTTTGAAACAGGGCCACGAGCAGTACTTC	CASSLKQGHEQYF
TRBV2	TRBJ2-3	-	-	TGTGCCAGCAAGACAATTTACACAGATACGCAGTATTTT	CASKTIYTDTQYF
TRBV4-2	TRBJ2-7	-	TRBD2	TGTGCCAGCAGCCAAGGGTTAGCGGGCTACTACGAGCAGTACTTC	CASSQGLAGYYEQYF
TRBV7-8	TRBJ2-5	-	TRBD2	TGTGCCAGCAGCTTAGTTATAGCGGGGGGGCTGGGAGAGACCCAGTACTTC	CASSLVIAGGLGETQYF
TRBV29-1	TRBJ1-1	-	TRBD1	TGCCGCGTGGGGGGTGGGGGCAGGGGGAGGACTGAAGCTTTCTTT	CRVGGGGRGRTEAFF
TRBV4-1	TRBJ2-1	-	-	TGCGCCAGCAGCCAAGCGGTCCAACTTGGTTACAATGAGCAGTTCTTC	CASSQAVQLGYNEQFF
TRBV7-6	TRBJ1-1	-	TRBD1	TGTGCCAGCAGCTTAGTGTCAGGGGGCGAAGCTTTCTTT	CASSLVSGGEAFF
TRBV27	TRBJ2-7	-	TRBD2	TGTGCCAGCAGCGGACTAGCGGCTCCCTACGAGCAGTACTTC	CASSGLAAPYEQYF
TRBV7-3	TRBJ1-2	-	-	TGTGCCGAGACTGGGGGCAGGGGTTGTGGCTACACCTTC	CAETGGRGCGYTF
TRBV5-1	TRBJ2-3	-	TRBD1	TGCGCCAGCAGCGTACAGGGGAAGGAGTTCACAGATACGCAGTATTTT	CASSVQGKEFTDTQYF
TRBV27	TRBJ2-1	-	TRBD2	TGTGCCAGCAGCCCCGTACTAGCGGGGGGTTACAATGAGCAGTTCTTC	CASSPVLAGGYNEQFF
TRBV3-1/TRBV3-2	TRBJ1-2	-	TRBD1	TGTGCCAGCAGCCAAGTACAGGGGGCTTATGGCTACACCTTC	CASSQVQGAYGYTF
TRBV5-1	TRBJ1-5	-	-	TGCGCCAGCAGCGCGATGGGGGGTCGCAATCAGCCCCAGCATTTT	CASSAMGGRNQPQHF
TRBV9	TRBJ2-3	once	TRBD2	TGTGCCAGCAGCGTAGGTACTAGCGGGGGGGGCACAGATACGCAGTATTTT	CASSVGTSGGGTDTQYF
TRBV5-6	TRBJ1-1	-	TRBD1	TGTGCCAGCAGCCTTACCGGGACAGGGGATACTGAAGCTTTCTTT	CASSLTGTGDTEAFF
TRBV29-1	TRBJ1-2	-	-	TGCAGCGTTGATAGCACGGGCTACACCTTC	CSVDSTGYTF
TRBV6-1	TRBJ2-7	-	TRBD2	TGTGCCAGCAGTGCCTCGACTAGCGGGGGGTCCCTCTCCTACGAGCAGTACTTC	CASSASTSGGSLSYEQYF
TRBV14	TRBJ1-6	-	TRBD1	TGTGCCAGCAGCCAACGACCGGGACAGGGTTATTATAATTCACCCCTCCACTTT	CASSQRPGQGYYNSPLHF
TRBV5-1	TRBJ1-2	few	-	TGCGCCAGCAGCTTGGCCCCCGGGGAGGGTAGCTATGGCTACACCTTC	CASSLAPGEGSYGYTF
TRBV7-3	TRBJ2-1	-	TRBD1	TGTGCCAGCAGCTTGATGGGACAGGGGGATAATGAGCAGTTCTTC	CASSLMGQGDNEQFF
TRBV5-8	TRBJ2-5	-	TRBD2	TGTGCCAGCAGCTTGCGCGGGGGGGAGAAGACCCAGTACTTC	CASSLRGGEKTQYF
TRBV12-5	TRBJ2-1	-	-	TGTGCTAGTGGTTTCCCGCCCCGTCCAGGGCAGTTCTTC	CASGFPPRPGQFF
TRBV6-1	TRBJ2-5	-	-	TGTGCCAGCAGTGAAGAGCCAGGGCAAGAGACCCAGTACTTC	CASSEEPGQETQYF
TRBV6-5	TRBJ1-5	-	TRBD1	TGTGCCAGCAGCTTGGGACAGGTGAACAATCAGCCCCAGCATTTT	CASSLGQVNNQPQHF
TRBV2	TRBJ2-2	once	TRBD1	TGTGCCAGCAGTAGGACAGGGTTCACCGGGGAGCTGTTTTTT	CASSRTGFTGELFF
TRBV5-1	TRBJ1-2	-	-	TGCGCCAGCAGCTTACAGGGAAACTATGGCTACACCTTC	CASSLQGNYGYTF
TRBV5-1	TRBJ2-5	once	-	TGCGCCAGCAGCTGGACAGATAAGGCGCAAGAGACCCAGTACTTC	CASSWTDKAQETQYF
TRBV18	TRBJ1-1	once	-	TGTGCCAGCTCACCAGGCGAGGGAGCTTTCTTT	CASSPGEGAFF
TRBV18	TRBJ2-7	-	-	TGTGCCAGCTCAGGGCAGGGCTCCTACGAGCAGTACTTC	CASSGQGSYEQYF
TRBV6-5	TRBJ1-6	-	TRBD1	TGTGCCAGCGGAGACAGGGATTCTTCACCCCTCCACTTT	CASGDRDSSPLHF
TRBV7-9	TRBJ1-5	-	TRBD1	TGTGCCAGCAGTCAGGGGGTTAGCCAGCCCCAGCATTTT	CASSQGVSQPQHF
TRBV12-3/TRBV12-4	TRBJ2-7	-	-	TGTGCCACACGGTTGGGGAGTAAGGGCGAGCAGTACTTC	CATRLGSKGEQYF
TRBV7-3	TRBJ2-2	few	-	TGTGCCAGCAGCTTAACAGCAGGGTTTAACACCGGGGAGCTGTTTTTT	CASSLTAGFNTGELFF
TRBV3-1/TRBV3-2	TRBJ1-1	-	-	TGTGCCAGCAGCCCTATCCTAGGGGTGGAAGCTTTCTTT	CASSPILGVEAFF
TRBV11-3	TRBJ1-1	-	-	TGTGCCAGCAGCTCCCTAGCTCACCGGGACACTGAAGCTTTCTTT	CASSSLAHRDTEAFF
TRBV21-1	TRBJ1-5	few	-	TGTGCCAGCAGCAAACGACAGGGGGTAAATCAGCCCCAGCATTTT	CASSKRQGVNQPQHF
TRBV13	TRBJ2-3	-	TRBD2	TGTGCCAGCAGCTCGACTAGCGGGGGGGCAGATACGCAGTATTTT	CASSSTSGGADTQYF
TRBV5-1	TRBJ1-1	-	TRBD1	TGCGCCAGCAGCTTAAACCCGACAGGGGCAGGGACTGAAGCTTTCTTT	CASSLNPTGAGTEAFF
TRBV5-8	TRBJ2-5	-	TRBD2	TGTGCCAGCAGCCCGGGGGGGGATAGCCAAGAGACCCAGTACTTC	CASSPGGDSQETQYF
TRBV9	TRBJ1-2	-	TRBD1	TGTGCCAGCAGCGCAAACTCGGGACAGGGCAACTATGGCTACACCTTC	CASSANSGQGNYGYTF
TRBV5-1	TRBJ2-7	-	TRBD1	TGCGCCAGCAGCTGGGACAGGGCCGAGCAGTACTTC	CASSWDRAEQYF
TRBV2	TRBJ2-5	-	TRBD2	TGTGCCAGCAGTTTGACTAGCGGGGGAAACCTGGGGGGCCAAGAGACCCAGTACTTC	CASSLTSGGNLGGQETQYF
TRBV5-5	TRBJ2-1	-	TRBD2	TGTGCCAGCAGGACTAGCGGGGGGGCGCATGAGCAGTTCTTC	CASRTSGGAHEQFF
TRBV7-9	TRBJ2-7	once	TRBD1	TGTGCCAGCAGCCCGCGGGGGACAGGGTTCTACGAGCAGTACTTC	CASSPRGTGFYEQYF